The source of this TCR beta chain is a study of post-analysis software for immune sequencing data (dated by TCRdb to between 2014 and 2017). In the study overall: Disease courses on record covered relapsing-remitting, secondary progressive and progressive-relapsing multiple sclerosis, though some patients had no subtype annotation. A subset of samples was prepared in parallel using single-end sample barcoding, then pooled and co-amplified after Illumina adapter ligation. Patient repertoires were compared against around 10 previously published healthy control repertoires from donors aged about 6 to 26 years.

There are a few counts of this clonotype. Its specific antigen is unknown. No base qualities exist here, and no much larger clone lies one base off it. Including the terminal cysteine and phenylalanine, the CDR3 comprises 14 residues. Only the CDR3 region is kept as DNA, spanning 42 bases read in frame from base 1. CDR1 is given as SEHNR and CDR2 as FQNEAQ, both from the germline V gene (reference sequence). V is clipped by 7 bases and J by 4 bases, and the sequence between their germline boundaries is 13 bases long. To demonstrate the VDJtools post-analysis software, the study profiled TCR beta repertoires from the peripheral blood of 13 young patients with multiple sclerosis. The multiple sclerosis patients were children and adolescents ranging in age from about 6 to 17 years. Library preparation used PCR. This sample was sequenced with an Illumina HiSeq 2500. Unique molecular identifiers were incorporated into TCR beta cDNA libraries to reduce PCR and sequencing biases. About 500,000 cDNA molecules were obtained for every 1 to 10 million input T cells, so each molecule roughly corresponded to one T cell. The same protocol used for the earlier healthy control dataset was applied to prepare and sequence the patient libraries. Samples belonging to the same batch were prepared together, multiplexed and sequenced on a shared HiSeq lane. As for how the authors treated the data: MIGEC was used to process the raw barcoded reads, and molecular identifier groups with only a single read were discarded before consensus assembly and CDR3 extraction. VDJtools was used for post-analysis of the clonotype tables, and diversity was normalized by down-sampling every dataset to the size of the smallest sample. In repertoire overlap clustering, CDR3 amino acid sequences, but not nucleotide sequences, were matched to correct batch-related cross-sample contamination. TCRdb trimmed public reads at Q25 via fastp, called clones via MiXCR and kept in-frame beta chains. Each record represents a unique CDR3 protein, reported with the most common genes and DNA among its rows. These V and J calls originate from TCRdb's pipeline instead of the authors' own analysis. The sample table lists fewer than 550,000 distinct CDR3 sequences, roughly 34% of them with a count of one. The top ten constitute less than 6% of the sample.

The paper as a whole reports these results and caveats: Compared with controls, multiple sclerosis patients had significantly lower normalized Chao1 diversity, a finding suggesting substantial peripheral T-cell clonal expansion. Strong co-clustering of samples prepared in the same batch was shown by direct clustering with F measure, prompting a batch-effect correction. Four or five TRBV segments, including TRBV5-6, TRBV5-1 and TRBV20-1, were significantly more frequent in patients than controls. The control group was slightly older than the multiple sclerosis patient group.

Recombination joined TRBV7-9 with TRBJ2-2; the D gene may be TRBD1 or TRBD2, since each aligns over 6 bases. Sequenced material: blood. The source of this sequence is a girl aged 2-17 years with multiple sclerosis. The nucleotides are TGTGCCAGCACCCTTACGGGGGCCACCGGGGAGCTGTTTTTT. Protein translation: CASTLTGATGELFF.